This T cell receptor (beta chain) was obtained from a study of blood T cell repertoires in COVID-19. This table comes from immunoSEQ multiplex PCR, and its TCRdb copy is limited to in-frame clones, with some not included. Seen here are some 9,000 clones, 65% to 90% observed once, and the top ten hold 8% to 8.5%. Sequenced: peripheral blood. The receptor was isolated from a human donor in a cohort sampled during active COVID-19.

CDR3 sequence: CASSSRLAGLEQFF. CDR3 DNA sequence: TGTGCCAGCAGCTCCCGACTCGCGGGACTAGAGCAGTTCTTC. The V and J genes are TRBV11-2 and TRBJ2-1, with 7 bases that match TRBD2. Losses at the gene ends were 4 bases for V and 10 bases for J; bases not matched to a gene: 10. In germline, CDR1 is SGHAT, CDR2 FQNNGV. This CDR3 comprises 14 residues.